The present T cell receptor (beta chain) was sequenced within a study of blood T cell repertoires in COVID-19. The wider study: The study drew acute and convalescent COVID-19 samples from the United States, Italy and Spain.

Per the original data handling: Estimates of nucleated cell counts were drawn from the amplification of reference gene primers. Method: immunoSEQ multiplex PCR; TCRdb's copy keeps in-frame clones and lacks some. The V and J calls and the clone size are those of that table, but D and trimming were determined from the DNA. This sample has 9,000 to 10,000 clones, with about 81% found just once. This CDR3 is 14 amino acids long. Per the germline V gene, CDR1 is SGHVS and CDR2 is FQNEAQ. Trimming removed 5 bases at V and 6 bases at J, with 14 bases between. The TCR sequence derives from a man in his 60s with active COVID-19. The chain links TRBV7-8 to TRBJ2-1, with D possibly TRBD1 on 5 matching bases. The sequenced sample was peripheral blood. The CDR3 loop is CASSPIHDSNEQFF. Written as DNA, the CDR3 is TGTGCCAGCAGCCCCATCCACGACAGCAATGAGCAGTTCTTC.